The present T cell receptor beta chain was sequenced within a study of somatic mutations in cytotoxic T cells in rheumatoid arthritis. Looking at the study overall: Certain V beta antibody-stained T-cell populations, V beta1+ cells sequenced for TCRB among them, were flow-sorted to nearly 100% purity.

In the case of this clone: Antigen: not known.

The data were produced by immunoSEQ multiplex PCR, yet TCRdb's version contains in-frame clones alone and is incomplete. This table has roughly 13,000 clones, roughly 80% appearing once. Isolation of the CD4+ and CD8+ populations was accomplished via positive magnetic bead selection, with purity assessed by flow cytometry. The germline V and J ends were trimmed by 3 bases and 4 bases, with 19 bases remaining between them. The germline gives CDR1 MNHNS, CDR2 SASEGT. The CDR3 totals 17 residues. General observations from the study: CD8+ T-cell clonality did not differ significantly between rheumatoid arthritis patients and age-matched healthy controls. TRBV07 showed slight underrepresentation in rheumatoid arthritis patients, unadjusted for multiple comparisons.

This clonotype was obtained from an adult with rheumatoid arthritis. The chain employs TRBV6-1 and TRBJ1-5, with D possibly TRBD1 on 5 matching bases. Sequenced sample: CD8+ T cells sorted from blood. This CDR3 reads CASSDEGKAFLNQPQHF. In DNA form, the CDR3 reads TGTGCCAGCAGTGATGAGGGGAAGGCGTTCTTAAATCAGCCCCAGCATTTT.